These 17 T cell receptor beta chains were all obtained from the same sample, sequenced in a study of OX40 agonist ivuxolimab in advanced cancers. This table comes from immunoSEQ multiplex PCR, and its TCRdb copy is limited to in-frame clones, with some not included. The sample has tens of thousands of clones, around four fifths seen once; the top ten hold 3% to 4%. The source material was CD4+ or CD8+ T cells sorted from blood, sampled in a trial of the OX40 agonist ivuxolimab. The origin of the receptors is an adult with an advanced solid tumor such as melanoma, head and neck, liver or kidney cancer.

The count of this clone is one. V and J are TRBV9 and TRBJ2-7; the D is unclear. CDR3 size: 15 residues. In germline, CDR1 is SGDLS, CDR2 YYNGEE. Deletions cut 3 bases from V and 3 bases from J, with 16 bases between. CDR3 nucleotide sequence: TGTGCCAGCAGCGCCCACCCAAGGGAATTCTACGAGCAGTACTTC. Protein sequence: CASSAHPREFYEQYF.

The chain joins TRBV10-3 to TRBJ2-1, with D unclear. This CDR3 spans 13 amino acids. The germline gives CDR1 ENHRY, CDR2 SYGVKD. Trimming shortened V by 0 bases and J by 5 bases, and 5 bases separated the two germline ends. Here the CDR3 reads CAISESNDNEQFF. Here the CDR3 DNA reads TGTGCCATCAGTGAGTCAAACGACAATGAGCAGTTCTTC.

J is TRBJ2-7 and V is TRBV18, with TRBD2 matching over 7 bases. This CDR3 is built from 14 residues. The J segment lost 3 bases and the V segment lost 8 bases, leaving 10 bases of the junction unmatched. CDR1 and CDR2 from the germline V gene are KGHSH and LQKENI. CDR3 nucleotides: TGTGCCAGCCGGACCAGCGCGGGAGTCTACGAGCAGTACTTC. Translating it yields CASRTSAGVYEQYF.

The J gene is TRBJ2-7, the V gene TRBV6-1, with D possibly TRBD1 on 5 matching bases. Per germline, CDR1 MNHNS and CDR2 SASEGT. V lost 4 bases and J lost 2, with 6 bases in between. The CDR3 spans 12 residues. DNA of the CDR3: TGTGCCAGCAGTGCCAGGGCCTACGAGCAGTACTTC. Its protein product is CASSARAYEQYF.

This clone was seen a few times. The rearrangement links TRBV7-2 to TRBJ1-1; D uncertain. The CDR3 covers 14 residues. V lost 1 base and J lost 6, with 12 bases in between. The germline V gene has CDR1 SGHTA and CDR2 FQGNSA. DNA for the CDR3: TGTGCCAGCAGCTTAGACCGGGAGGACTCTGAAGCTTTCTTT. The encoded protein is CASSLDREDSEAFF.

The rearrangement links TRBV7-9 to TRBJ2-7; 7 nucleotides align to TRBD1. Germline lookup yields CDR1 SEHNR and CDR2 FQNEAQ (reference sequence). J lost 7 bases, V lost 5 bases, and 14 bases had no gene match. This CDR3 has 15 residues. Written as DNA, the CDR3 is TGTGCCAGCAGCCAGAGGCGAGGGGGCTTTGGAGAGCAGTACTTC. Amino acids: CASSQRRGGFGEQYF.

V gene TRBV28 combines with J gene TRBJ2-5, with a tentative D call TRBD2 (5 bases). Trimming took off 5 bases at V and 7 bases at J, with 11 bases between the two ends. The CDR3 consists of 12 residues. CDR1 is MDHEN and CDR2 is SYDVKM in the germline V gene. The CDR3 loop reads CASSTSFRTQYF. CDR3 DNA sequence: TGTGCCAGCAGTACTAGTTTTAGGACCCAGTACTTC.

The gene calls are TRBV4-1 and TRBJ1-1; no definite D call. CDR1 is MGHRA, CDR2 YSYEKL, per germline. The V gene lost 4 bases and the J gene lost 4 bases, with 16 bases spanning the gap. The CDR3 spans 15 residues. Written as DNA, the CDR3 is TGCGCCAGCAGCCTCACGGGGTTTTCGGGCACTGAAGCTTTCTTT. This codes for CASSLTGFSGTEAFF.

The chain employs TRBV6-5 and TRBJ1-1; 7 bases align to TRBD1. The V and J ends lost 4 bases and 5 bases, in that order; junction bases with no gene match: 7. Germline V CDR1 and CDR2: MNHEY, SVGAGI. CDR3 length: 14 amino acids. CDR3 residues: CASSSTGRSTEAFF. The CDR3 DNA reads TGTGCCAGCAGTTCGACAGGGAGATCTACTGAAGCTTTCTTT.

The chain employs TRBV10-3 and TRBJ1-1; D not certain. This CDR3 has 12 residues. The V gene lost 2 bases and the J gene lost 3 bases, with 4 bases spanning the gap. Germline V gene lookup returns CDR1 ENHRY and CDR2 SYGVKD. Here the CDR3 reads CAISEGDTEAFF. CDR3 DNA sequence: TGTGCCATCAGTGAGGGGGACACTGAAGCTTTCTTT.

The chain links TRBV6-5 to TRBJ2-7; D is unresolved. The CDR3 has 16 residues. V gave up 2 bases and J gave up 4 bases, with 18 bases separating them. Germline CDR1 reads MNHEY; CDR2 reads SVGAGI. The CDR3 DNA sequence: TGTGCCAGCAGTTACGGTGGCGACGGCATTATTTACGAGCAGTACTTC. Its protein product is CASSYGGDGIIYEQYF.

V is TRBV10-3 and J is TRBJ2-5; possible D gene TRBD1, 6 bases. The end of the DNA fits TRBJ2-7 better, so the J call may be wrong. Germline V lookup: CDR1 ENHRY, CDR2 SYGVKD. The CDR3 covers 14 residues. The CDR3 here is CAISVTGIDYEQYF. Here the CDR3 DNA reads TGTGCCATCAGCGTTACAGGGATAGATTACGAGCAGTACTTC.

V is TRBV27 and J is TRBJ2-7; 9 bases agree with TRBD2. Germline trimming cut 5 bases from V and 6 bases from J; bases unmatched to any gene: 8. The CDR3 spans 14 residues. Per germline, CDR1 MNHEY and CDR2 SMNVEV (reference sequence). The CDR3, as DNA: TGTGCCAGCAGTGTTAGCGGGAGTACAGGCGAGCAGTACTTC. It encodes CASSVSGSTGEQYF.

The chain combines TRBV6-1 with TRBJ2-7; 13 bases agree with TRBD2. CDR3 length equals 15 residues. Germline V gene sequence: CDR1 MNHNS, CDR2 SASEGT. The V and J ends lost 1 base and 4 bases, in that order; junction bases with no gene match: 1. As DNA, the CDR3 is TGTGCCAGCAGTGAAGGGACTAGCGGGAGTTACGAGCAGTACTTC. It translates to CASSEGTSGSYEQYF.

J is TRBJ1-5 and V is TRBV7-8, with D perhaps TRBD1 (5 bases). The CDR3 is made up of 15 amino acids. The germline CDR1 and CDR2 sequences are SGHVS and FQNEAQ. V gave up 2 bases and J gave up 4 bases, with 12 bases separating them. CDR3 sequence reads: CASSLRWTSNQPQHF. CDR3 nucleotides: TGTGCCAGCAGCTTAAGGTGGACAAGTAATCAGCCCCAGCATTTT.

The rearrangement links TRBV7-2 to TRBJ1-2; D remains unclear. This CDR3 region has 13 residues. Trimming left V 0 bases short and J 6 bases short, with 8 bases between. CDR1 SGHTA and CDR2 FQGNSA come from the germline V gene. CDR3 in DNA: TGTGCCAGCAGCTTAGCAGGGCACAATGGCTACACCTTC. Translating it yields CASSLAGHNGYTF.

The chain couples TRBV5-4 to TRBJ2-2; TRBD1 matches at 9 bases. The germline CDR1 and CDR2 sequences are SGHNT and YYREEE (reference sequence). The CDR3 extends over 15 amino acids. The junction had 1 base not matched to a gene; V was cut back by 3 bases and J by 1 base. In DNA form, the CDR3 reads TGTGCCAGCAGCTGGGGACAGGGGAACACCGGGGAGCTGTTTTTT. Amino acids: CASSWGQGNTGELFF.